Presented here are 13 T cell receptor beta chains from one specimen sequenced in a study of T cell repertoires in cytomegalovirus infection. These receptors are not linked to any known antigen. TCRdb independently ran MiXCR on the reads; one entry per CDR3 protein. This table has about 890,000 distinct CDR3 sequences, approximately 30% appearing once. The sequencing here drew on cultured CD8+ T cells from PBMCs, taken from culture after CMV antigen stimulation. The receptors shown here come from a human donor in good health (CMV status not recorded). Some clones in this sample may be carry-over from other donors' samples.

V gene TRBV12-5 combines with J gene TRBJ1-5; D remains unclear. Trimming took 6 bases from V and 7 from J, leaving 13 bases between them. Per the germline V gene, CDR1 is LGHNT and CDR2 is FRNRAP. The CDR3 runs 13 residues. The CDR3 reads CASGSGLLQPQHF. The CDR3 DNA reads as TGTGCTAGTGGCTCCGGACTCTTGCAGCCCCAGCATTTT. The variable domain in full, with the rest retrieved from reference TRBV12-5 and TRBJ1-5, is DARVTQTPRHKVTEMGQEVTMRCQPILGHNTVFWYRQTMMQGLELLAYFRNRAPLDDSGMPKDRFSAEMPDATLATLKIQPSEPRDSAVYFCASGSGLLQPQHFGDGTRLSIL.

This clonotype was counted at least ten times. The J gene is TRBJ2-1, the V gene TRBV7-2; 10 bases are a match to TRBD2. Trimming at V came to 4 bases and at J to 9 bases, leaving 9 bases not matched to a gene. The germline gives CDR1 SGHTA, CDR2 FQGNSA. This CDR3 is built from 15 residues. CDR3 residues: CASSSPSGGAGEQFF. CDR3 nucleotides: TGTGCCAGCAGCTCTCCCAGCGGGGGGGCCGGTGAGCAGTTCTTC.

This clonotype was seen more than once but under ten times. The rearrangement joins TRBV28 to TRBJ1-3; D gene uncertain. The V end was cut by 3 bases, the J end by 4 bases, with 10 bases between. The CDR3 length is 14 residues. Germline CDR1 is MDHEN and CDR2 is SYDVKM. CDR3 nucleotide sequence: TGTGCCAGCAGTTTCCTACCGTACGGAAACACCATATATTTT. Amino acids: CASSFLPYGNTIYF. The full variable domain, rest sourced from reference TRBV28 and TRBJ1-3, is DVKVTQSSRYLVKRTGEKVFLECVQDMDHENMFWYRQDPGLGLRLIYFSYDVKMKEKGDIPEGYSVSREKKERFSLILESASTNQTSMYLCASSFLPYGNTIYFGEGSWLTVV.

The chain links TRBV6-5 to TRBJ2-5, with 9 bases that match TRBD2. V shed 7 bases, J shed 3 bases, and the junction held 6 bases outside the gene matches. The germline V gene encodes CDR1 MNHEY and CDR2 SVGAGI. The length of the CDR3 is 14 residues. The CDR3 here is CASTPLAGKETQYF. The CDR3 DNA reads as TGTGCCAGCACTCCCCTAGCGGGGAAAGAGACCCAGTACTTC.

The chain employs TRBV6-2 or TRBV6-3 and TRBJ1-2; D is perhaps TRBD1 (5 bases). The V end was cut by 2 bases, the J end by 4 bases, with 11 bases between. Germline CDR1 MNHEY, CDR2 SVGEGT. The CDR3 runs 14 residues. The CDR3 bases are TGTGCCAGCAGTTACCCCGGGACCCTCTATGGCTACACCTTC. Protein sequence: CASSYPGTLYGYTF.

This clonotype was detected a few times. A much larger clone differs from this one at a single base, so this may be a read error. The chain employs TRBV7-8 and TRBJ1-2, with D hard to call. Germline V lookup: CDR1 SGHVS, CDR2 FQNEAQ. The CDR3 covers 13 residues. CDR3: CANSLNTVYGYTF. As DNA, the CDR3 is TGTGCCAACAGCTTAAATACAGTCTATGGCTACACCTTC. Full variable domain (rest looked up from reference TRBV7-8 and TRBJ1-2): GAGVSQSPRYKVAKRGQDVALRCDPISGHVSLFWYQQALGQGPEFLTYFQNEAQLDKSGLPSDRFFAERPEGSVSTLKIQRTQQEDSAVYLCANSLNTVYGYTFGSGTRLTVV.

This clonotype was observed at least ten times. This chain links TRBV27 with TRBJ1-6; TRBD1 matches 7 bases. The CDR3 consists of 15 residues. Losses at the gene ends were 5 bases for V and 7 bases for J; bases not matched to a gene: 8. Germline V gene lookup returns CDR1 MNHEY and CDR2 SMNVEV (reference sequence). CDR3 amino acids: CASSRKQGLNSPLHF. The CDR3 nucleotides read TGTGCCAGCAGTCGAAAACAGGGGCTGAATTCACCCCTCCACTTT.

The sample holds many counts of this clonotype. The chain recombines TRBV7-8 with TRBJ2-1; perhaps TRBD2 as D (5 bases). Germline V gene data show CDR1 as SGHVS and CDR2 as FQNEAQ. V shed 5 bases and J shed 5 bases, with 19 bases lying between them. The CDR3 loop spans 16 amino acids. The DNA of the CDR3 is TGTGCCAGCAGCCCGCGGGTTAATATTGGGCACAATGAGCAGTTCTTC. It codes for CASSPRVNIGHNEQFF.

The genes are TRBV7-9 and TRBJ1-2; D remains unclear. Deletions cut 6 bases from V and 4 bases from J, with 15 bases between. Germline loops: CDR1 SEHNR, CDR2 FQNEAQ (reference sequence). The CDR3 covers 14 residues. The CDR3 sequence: CASRGDDLGYGYTF. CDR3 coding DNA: TGTGCCAGCAGGGGCGACGACCTAGGCTATGGCTACACCTTC. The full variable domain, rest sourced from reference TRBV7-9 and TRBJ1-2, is DTGVSQNPRHKITKRGQNVTFRCDPISEHNRLYWYRQTLGQGPEFLTYFQNEAQLEKSRLLSDRFSAERPKGSFSTLEIQRTEQGDSAMYLCASRGDDLGYGYTFGSGTRLTVV.

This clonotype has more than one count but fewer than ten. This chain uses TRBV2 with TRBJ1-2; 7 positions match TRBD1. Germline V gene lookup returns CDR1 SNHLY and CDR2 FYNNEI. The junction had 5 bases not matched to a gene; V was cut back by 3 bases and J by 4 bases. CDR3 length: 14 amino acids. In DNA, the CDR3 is TGTGCCAGCAGTGAGGAGACAGGGTCCTATGGCTACACCTTC. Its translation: CASSEETGSYGYTF. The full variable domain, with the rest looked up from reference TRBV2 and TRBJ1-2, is EPEVTQTPSHQVTQMGQEVILRCVPISNHLYFYWYRQILGQKVEFLVSFYNNEISEKSEIFDDQFSVERPDGSNFTLKIRSTKLEDSAMYFCASSEETGSYGYTFGSGTRLTVV.

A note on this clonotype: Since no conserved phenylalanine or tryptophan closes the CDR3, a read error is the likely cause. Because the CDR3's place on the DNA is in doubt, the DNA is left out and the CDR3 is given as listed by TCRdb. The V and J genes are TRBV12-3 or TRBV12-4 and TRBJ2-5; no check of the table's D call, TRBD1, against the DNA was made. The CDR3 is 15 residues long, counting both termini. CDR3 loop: CASSLETGVQETLYL.

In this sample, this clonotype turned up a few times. DNA of the CDR3: TGCAGTGCTAGAGCAGGACAGGGGGCTGGGTTAAGGAACACTGAAGCTTTCTTT. Protein product: CSARAGQGAGLRNTEAFF. The gene calls are TRBV20-1 and TRBJ1-1, with TRBD1 matching over 11 bases. The ends lost 1 base at V and 1 base at J; junction bases unmatched: 11. The CDR3 loop spans 18 amino acids. Germline V lookup: CDR1 DFQATT, CDR2 SNEGSKA (reference sequence).

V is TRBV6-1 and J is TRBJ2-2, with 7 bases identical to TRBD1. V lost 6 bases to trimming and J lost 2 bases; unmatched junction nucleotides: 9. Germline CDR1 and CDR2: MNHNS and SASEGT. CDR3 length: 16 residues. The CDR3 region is CASRNRTGRNTGELFF. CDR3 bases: TGTGCCAGCAGGAATAGGACAGGACGTAACACCGGGGAGCTGTTTTTT.